This T cell receptor beta chain was obtained from a study of blood T cell repertoires in COVID-19. Data came from immunoSEQ multiplex PCR; TCRdb stores just in-frame clones and leaves some out. The sample contains around 300,000 clones, 80% to 90% of which appear only once. The CDR3 extends over 13 amino acids. Between the trimmed V and J ends, which lost 8 bases and 3 bases, there was a span of 13 bases. Germline CDR1 reads MNHEY; CDR2 reads SVGAGI. J is TRBJ1-2 and V is TRBV6-5; D ambiguous. The clonotype comes from a young man who had recovered from COVID-19. Material: PBMCs or T cells enriched from blood (not recorded which). The CDR3 coding sequence is TGTGCCAGCCGATCCCTCGGGGACTATGGCTACACCTTC. Encoded protein: CASRSLGDYGYTF.